This is a list of T cell receptor beta chains from one sample in a study of blood T cell repertoires in COVID-19. The table came from immunoSEQ multiplex PCR; TCRdb's copy has only in-frame clones and leaves some out. The data contain approximately 300,000 clones, roughly 86% of them singletons. The sequenced material came from PBMCs or T cells enriched from blood (not recorded which). These receptors originate from a woman aged 18-29 years who had recovered from COVID-19. CDR3s include the opening cysteine and the closing phenylalanine or tryptophan. A D gene is named only where the DNA matches it firmly. A clone size is listed for some rows: how often the clone was seen (once, few, many), or a class if it is expanded.

v_call,d_call,clone_size,j_call,cdr3_nt,cdr3_aa
TRBV4-3,-,-,TRBJ2-3,TGCGCCAGCAGCCAAGGGAAAGGGGGTACGCAGTATTTT,CASSQGKGGTQYF
TRBV10-2,TRBD1,-,TRBJ2-7,TGCGCCAGCAGTGAGTTATGGACAGGGGGCGACGAGCAGTACTTC,CASSELWTGGDEQYF
TRBV10-1,-,few,TRBJ2-7,TGCGCCAGCAGTGAAGGGGAATTGGGAAATCGGCAGTACTTC,CASSEGELGNRQYF
TRBV11-2,-,-,TRBJ2-7,TGTGCCAGCAGCTTACCCCTAGGCGATTCCTACGAGCAGTACTTC,CASSLPLGDSYEQYF
TRBV5-1,-,-,TRBJ2-3,TGCGCCAGCAGCCTTGCCGTGGGGGCCTTAGATACGCAGTATTTT,CASSLAVGALDTQYF
TRBV28,TRBD2,-,TRBJ2-7,TGTGCCAGCAGTCCCCTGGGACTAGCGGGAGGGCTTACTATTAACTACGAGCAGTACTTC,CASSPLGLAGGLTINYEQYF
TRBV6-2/TRBV6-3,-,-,TRBJ2-2,TGTGCCAGCAGTTACTCTTACGGCACCGGGGAGCTGTTTTTT,CASSYSYGTGELFF
TRBV6-1,TRBD1,-,TRBJ1-2,TGTGCCAGCAGTGAGGGACAGGAGGTTTATGGCTACACCTTC,CASSEGQEVYGYTF
TRBV18,TRBD1,-,TRBJ1-1,TGTGCCAGCTCACCAATAGGGACAGGTATGAACACTGAAGCTTTCTTT,CASSPIGTGMNTEAFF
TRBV2,-,-,TRBJ1-1,TGTGCCTACTATTTGAACACTGAAGCTTTCTTT,CAYYLNTEAFF
TRBV15,TRBD1,few,TRBJ2-3,TGTGCCACCAGCGCGGGACAGGGGATCCAGACAGATACGCAGTATTTT,CATSAGQGIQTDTQYF
TRBV14,-,-,TRBJ1-4,TGTGCCAGCAGCTCGTGGGGCGAAAAACTGTTTTTT,CASSSWGEKLFF
TRBV3-1/TRBV3-2,-,-,TRBJ1-2,TGTGCCAGCAGCGAACAGGGTTTATTCTATGGCTACACCTTC,CASSEQGLFYGYTF
TRBV9,TRBD2,-,TRBJ2-5,TGTGCCAGCAGCCCAAGACCGCGACTAGCGGGAGATGGGGAGACCCAGTACTTC,CASSPRPRLAGDGETQYF
TRBV11-2,TRBD2,once,TRBJ2-1,TGTGCCAGCAGCTTGTTTAGCGGGCAAAATTACAATGAGCAGTTCTTC,CASSLFSGQNYNEQFF
TRBV4-1,TRBD2,-,TRBJ2-7,TGCGCCAGCAGCCAACCGCTAGCGGGCCTCTACGAGCAGTACTTC,CASSQPLAGLYEQYF
TRBV28,-,-,TRBJ2-5,TGTGCCAGCAGCCACCCGACACCGTCCAGGCGAGAGACCCAGTACTTC,CASSHPTPSRRETQYF
TRBV21-1,-,-,TRBJ1-2,TGTGCCAGCAGCAAAGCTGACGGAAGGAGAGGGACTAACTATGGCTACACCTTC,CASSKADGRRGTNYGYTF
TRBV5-6,TRBD1,-,TRBJ2-7,TGTGCCAGCAGATATACAGGGGAGAGATACGAGCAGTACTTC,CASRYTGERYEQYF
TRBV2,TRBD1,-,TRBJ1-2,TGTGCCAGCAGTAGAGGGGACAGGGGGAACTATGGCTACACCTTC,CASSRGDRGNYGYTF
TRBV6-5,-,-,TRBJ1-5,TGTGCCAGCAGGTATCAGGGGAGTAATCAGCCCCAGCATTTT,CASRYQGSNQPQHF